The 12 T cell receptor beta chains below come from one sample, sequenced in a study of blood T cell repertoires in COVID-19. Assay used: immunoSEQ multiplex PCR; TCRdb lists only in-frame clones, some missing. In the table there are about 58,000 clones, around 83% of which are singletons. The specimen sequenced was peripheral blood. The receptors derive from a man aged 50 to 60 with COVID-19, enrolled during active disease.

V is TRBV5-6 and J is TRBJ2-3; 8 bases align to TRBD1. This CDR3 contains 15 residues. The J segment lost 5 bases and the V segment lost 2 bases, leaving 7 bases of the junction unmatched. Germline V gene data show CDR1 as SGHDT and CDR2 as YYEEEE. In DNA form, the CDR3 reads TGTGCCAGCAGCTTCGGGACAGGAGGGGGAGATACGCAGTATTTT. It translates to CASSFGTGGGDTQYF.

The chain joins TRBV7-8 to TRBJ2-1; TRBD2 matches 8 bases. The V gene's germline CDR1 is SGHVS and CDR2 FQNEAQ. With 4 bases clipped from V and 3 bases from J, the junction kept 11 bases outside the gene matches. The CDR3 has 17 residues. The CDR3 loop is CASSSPSGLAGYNEQFF. Here the CDR3 DNA reads TGTGCCAGCAGCTCACCATCGGGTCTAGCGGGCTACAATGAGCAGTTCTTC.

The chain couples TRBV9 to TRBJ2-1; D possibly corresponds to TRBD1 (6 bases). The CDR3 covers 14 residues. V lost 6 bases and J 8 bases, leaving 18 bases between the germline ends. Germline V lookup: CDR1 SGDLS, CDR2 YYNGEE. The CDR3 protein is CASTPATGLHEQFF. DNA for the CDR3: TGTGCCAGCACCCCAGCGACAGGATTGCATGAGCAGTTCTTC.

The chain has TRBV6-5 and TRBJ2-5; D perhaps matches TRBD2 (6 bases). Germline V lookup: CDR1 MNHEY, CDR2 SVGAGI. V lost 8 bases, J lost 2 bases, and 18 bases lay in between. The CDR3 contains 15 residues. Here the CDR3 reads CASGRDSFQQETQYF. In nucleotides, the CDR3 is TGTGCCAGCGGCCGGGACTCATTTCAGCAAGAGACCCAGTACTTC.

The sample holds a few counts of this clone. The chain is built from TRBV5-1 and TRBJ2-3; perhaps TRBD1 as D (5 bases). The CDR3 runs 16 residues. CDR1 is SGHRS, CDR2 YFSETQ, per germline. Deletions cut 5 bases from V and 0 bases from J, with 16 bases between. The CDR3 region is CASRFWGGTSTDTQYF. As DNA, the CDR3 is TGCGCCAGCAGGTTTTGGGGCGGAACTAGCACAGATACGCAGTATTTT.

J is TRBJ2-5 and V is TRBV9; tentatively, D is TRBD2 (7 bases). With 3 bases removed from V and 4 bases from J, the gap between germline ends came to 13 bases. The germline CDR1 and CDR2 sequences are SGDLS and YYNGEE. The CDR3 totals 14 residues. CDR3 sequence (DNA): TGTGCCAGCAGCGCCAAAGGGGGGGGAGAGACCCAGTACTTC. It specifies CASSAKGGGETQYF.

The V and J genes are TRBV28 and TRBJ2-2; 13 bases map to TRBD2. Germline values: CDR1 MDHEN, CDR2 SYDVKM. This CDR3 region has 19 residues. The J segment lost 6 bases and the V segment lost 6 bases, leaving 16 bases of the junction unmatched. For the CDR3, the DNA is TGTGCCAGCAGCAAGCCGGGACTAGCGGGACGCGGGGGCCCCGGGGAGCTGTTTTTT. This encodes CASSKPGLAGRGGPGELFF.

The chain links TRBV4-3 to TRBJ2-7; a weak D match, TRBD2 (6 bases). The CDR3 runs to 13 residues. Trimming took off 1 base at V and 5 bases at J, with 9 bases between the two ends. Germline lookup yields CDR1 LGHNA and CDR2 YSLEER. CDR3 DNA sequence: TGCGCCAGCAGCCAAGGACTAGACCACGAGCAGTACTTC. Translating it yields CASSQGLDHEQYF.

This chain uses TRBV11-3 with TRBJ2-1; 9 bases align to TRBD2. The germline V gene has CDR1 SGHNT and CDR2 YENEEA. The CDR3 has 15 residues. Losses at the gene ends were 1 base for V and 9 bases for J; bases not matched to a gene: 7. CDR3 in DNA: TGTGCCAGCAGCTTAGGGGCTAGCGGGATTCTTGAGCAGTTCTTC. Translating gives CASSLGASGILEQFF.

The genes are TRBV19 and TRBJ2-7; 12 bases are shared with TRBD2. Germline V gene lookup returns CDR1 LNHDA and CDR2 SQIVND (reference sequence). The CDR3 consists of 13 residues. The V segment lost 8 bases and the J segment 4 bases; nucleotides outside the gene matches: 3. The CDR3 sequence is CASGLAGRYEQYF. The CDR3 nucleotides are TGTGCCAGTGGACTAGCGGGAAGATACGAGCAGTACTTC. The variable domain in full, with the rest retrieved from reference TRBV19 and TRBJ2-7, is DGGITQSPKYLFRKEGQNVTLSCEQNLNHDAMYWYRQDPGQGLRLIYYSQIVNDFQKGDIAEGYSVSREKKESFPLTVTSAQKNPTAFYLCASGLAGRYEQYFGPGTRLTVT.

The count of this clone is one. The chain employs TRBV12-3 or TRBV12-4 and TRBJ2-7; 7 bases agree with TRBD2. The CDR3 contains 13 residues. J gave up 4 bases and V 6 bases, and 6 bases lay outside the gene matches. Here the CDR3 reads CASRTGGTYEQYF. The CDR3 DNA sequence: TGTGCCAGCAGAACGGGGGGTACATACGAGCAGTACTTC.

V and J are TRBV12-3 or TRBV12-4 and TRBJ1-1; D gene ambiguous. The CDR3 extends over 13 amino acids. The ends were cut back, 0 bases at V and 1 base at J, with 3 bases in the middle. The CDR3 here is CASSLAGNTEAFF. CDR3 nucleotides: TGTGCCAGCAGTTTAGCCGGGAACACTGAAGCTTTCTTT.